Following are 26 T cell receptor beta chains from one sample sequenced in a study of T cell changes during pregnancy in multiple sclerosis. Repertoires were generated with immunoSEQ multiplex PCR, while TCRdb's copy carries only in-frame clones and drops some. The sample holds under 50,000 clones, about 92% seen once. The sample consisted of CD8+ T cells from peripheral blood mononuclear cells, taken in the third trimester of pregnancy. The receptors derive from a female donor with multiple sclerosis, enrolled in a pregnancy study.

V is TRBV6-1 and J is TRBJ1-6; perhaps TRBD1 as D (5 bases). The V gene's germline CDR1 is MNHNS and CDR2 SASEGT. V was shortened by 11 bases and J by 13 bases, with 24 bases between the two germline ends. This CDR3 spans 14 amino acids. The CDR3 reads CACGEGTSLGPLHF. DNA for the CDR3: TGTGCCTGCGGGGAAGGGACTAGCCTTGGGCCCCTCCACTTT.

The rearrangement joins TRBV5-6 to TRBJ2-5, with D tentatively TRBD1 (5 bases). Looked up from germline, CDR1 is SGHDT and CDR2 is YYEEEE. V was trimmed by 3 bases and J by 1 base, leaving 10 bases between them. The length of the CDR3 is 14 residues. CDR3 DNA: TGTGCCAGCAGCTGGGGCGACAGCCAAGAGACCCAGTACTTC. Its protein product is CASSWGDSQETQYF.

The chain couples TRBV5-1 to TRBJ2-2; TRBD1 aligns across 12 bases. Germline-derived CDR1 and CDR2 are SGHRS and YFSETQ. There are 17 residues in the CDR3. Trimming at V came to 2 bases and at J to 4 bases, leaving 6 bases not matched to a gene. In nucleotides, the CDR3 is TGCGCCAGCAGCTTACAGGGACAGGGGGCCTTCACCGGGGAGCTGTTTTTT. Translated, it gives CASSLQGQGAFTGELFF.

V and J are TRBV7-6 and TRBJ2-2; 9 bases line up with TRBD2. Trimming cost V 1 base and J 4 bases; bases outside gene matches: 4. CDR3 length: 16 amino acids. The germline V gene has CDR1 SGHVS and CDR2 FNYEAQ. DNA for the CDR3: TGTGCCAGCAGCTTAGAGGCAGCGGGAGGCACCGGGGAGCTGTTTTTT. Amino acid sequence: CASSLEAAGGTGELFF.

Here the CDR3 DNA reads TGTGCCAGCAGCGTAGCAGCTAGCGGCACCTACGAGCAGTACTTC. Translation gives CASSVAASGTYEQYF. This chain links TRBV9 with TRBJ2-7; 7 bases align to TRBD2. The CDR3 is made up of 15 amino acids. The V gene's germline CDR1 is SGDLS and CDR2 YYNGEE. V trimming: 0 bases; J trimming: 2 bases; junction bases outside the gene matches: 5.

The chain couples TRBV2 to TRBJ2-7, with D perhaps matching TRBD1 (5 bases). Deletions cut 0 bases from V and 9 bases from J, with 9 bases between. Germline V gene lookup returns CDR1 SNHLY and CDR2 FYNNEI. This CDR3 region has 12 residues. The CDR3 nucleotides read TGTGCCAGCAGTGAAGCTAGTCAGGGGCAGTACTTC. Translating it yields CASSEASQGQYF.

The chain combines TRBV19 with TRBJ1-1, with TRBD1 matching 11 bases. The V segment lost 5 bases and the J segment 4 bases; nucleotides outside the gene matches: 6. The germline V gene has CDR1 LNHDA and CDR2 SQIVND (reference sequence). This CDR3 comprises 15 residues. CDR3 DNA sequence: TGTGCCAGTAGTCTCGCCGGGACAGGGGGCACTGAAGCTTTCTTT. It is translated as CASSLAGTGGTEAFF. Filled out from reference TRBV19 and TRBJ1-1, the complete variable domain reads DGGITQSPKYLFRKEGQNVTLSCEQNLNHDAMYWYRQDPGQGLRLIYYSQIVNDFQKGDIAEGYSVSREKKESFPLTVTSAQKNPTAFYLCASSLAGTGGTEAFFGQGTRLTVV.

The chain recombines TRBV2 with TRBJ2-7; unclear D gene. The V end was cut by 2 bases, the J end by 6 bases, with 5 bases between. Germline assignment: CDR1 SNHLY and CDR2 FYNNEI. There are 11 residues in the CDR3. The chain's CDR3 is CASSETVEQYF. The CDR3 DNA reads TGTGCCAGCAGTGAAACGGTCGAGCAGTACTTC.

The chain has TRBV9 and TRBJ1-2; D might be TRBD1 (6 bases). This CDR3 has 15 residues. From germline, CDR1 is SGDLS and CDR2 YYNGEE. The V end lost 3 bases, the J end lost 3 bases, and 15 bases lay between the germline ends. The CDR3 DNA reads as TGTGCCAGCAGCGATCTTCAAGGGGGATACTATGGCTACACCTTC. Translated: CASSDLQGGYYGYTF.

The chain uses TRBV7-3 and TRBJ2-7, with D possibly matching TRBD2 (5 bases). The CDR3 covers 15 residues. Trimming shortened V by 5 bases and J by 5 bases, and 19 bases separated the two germline ends. Germline CDR1 SGHTA, CDR2 FQGTGA. Here the CDR3 DNA reads TGTGCCAGCAGCCCGGGGTTCCACCCCGACCACGAGCAGTACTTC. The encoded protein is CASSPGFHPDHEQYF.

This chain links TRBV29-1 with TRBJ1-2, with 9 bases matching TRBD1. The length of the CDR3 is 14 residues. V trimming: 3 bases; J trimming: 3 bases; junction bases outside the gene matches: 5. Germline V gene lookup returns CDR1 SQVTM and CDR2 ANQGSEA. This CDR3 is CSVEGQGKDYGYTF. The CDR3 DNA sequence: TGCAGCGTTGAGGGACAGGGCAAGGACTATGGCTACACCTTC.

The genes are TRBV9 and TRBJ2-2; D might be TRBD2 (6 bases). Trimming took 3 bases from V and 4 from J, leaving 19 bases between them. The CDR3 extends over 17 amino acids. Germline CDR1 reads SGDLS; CDR2 reads YYNGEE. CDR3 amino acids: CASSEQGGPGSTGELFF. CDR3 DNA sequence: TGTGCCAGCAGCGAGCAGGGCGGCCCCGGGAGCACCGGGGAGCTGTTTTTT.

This clone was seen a single time. V gene TRBV6-5 combines with J gene TRBJ2-1; a weak D match, TRBD2 (5 bases). This CDR3 has 15 residues. V was pared by 1 base and J by 2 bases, with 9 bases between. Germline values: CDR1 MNHEY, CDR2 SVGAGI. CDR3 protein: CASSYLAGPYNEQFF. Written as DNA, the CDR3 is TGTGCCAGCAGTTACTTGGCGGGCCCCTACAATGAGCAGTTCTTC.

The chain links TRBV11-2 to TRBJ2-2; D is possibly TRBD1 (6 bases). V shed 1 base and J shed 5 bases, with 14 bases lying between them. The CDR3 has 16 amino acids. Germline values: CDR1 SGHAT, CDR2 FQNNGV. CDR3 DNA sequence: TGTGCCAGCAGCTTAGTTATGGGGGCCGGGACCGGGGAGCTGTTTTTT. Protein product: CASSLVMGAGTGELFF.

This chain uses TRBV6-5 with TRBJ1-1; 8 bases match TRBD1. This CDR3 is 16 amino acids long. The V segment lost 0 bases and the J segment 5 bases; nucleotides outside the gene matches: 8. Germline lookup yields CDR1 MNHEY and CDR2 SVGAGI. CDR3 loop: CASSYSMVNRGTEAFF. In DNA form, the CDR3 reads TGTGCCAGCAGTTACTCGATGGTGAACAGGGGGACTGAAGCTTTCTTT.

As DNA, the CDR3 is TGTGCCAGCAGTTTCGGACAGGGGTCGGCCGGGGAGCTGTTTTTT. This gives the protein CASSFGQGSAGELFF. This sequence joins TRBV28 and TRBJ2-2; 9 bases fit TRBD1. This CDR3 contains 15 residues. The V gene end was trimmed by 3 bases and the J gene end by 6 bases; junction bases not matched to a gene: 5. Germline CDR1 reads MDHEN; CDR2 reads SYDVKM.

This chain connects TRBV7-6 to TRBJ2-7; 13 bases agree with TRBD2. The CDR3 loop spans 15 amino acids. Germline values: CDR1 SGHVS, CDR2 FNYEAQ. V lost 5 bases and J lost 2; bases outside the gene matches: 3. The CDR3 protein is CASSPTSGGAYEQYF. The CDR3 DNA reads TGTGCCAGCAGCCCAACTAGCGGGGGGGCCTACGAGCAGTACTTC.

This chain uses TRBV9 with TRBJ2-1; 14 bases are shared with TRBD2. This CDR3 has 15 residues. J was trimmed by 9 bases and V by 5 bases; bases with no gene match: 7. Germline-derived CDR1 and CDR2 are SGDLS and YYNGEE. CDR3 DNA: TGTGCCAGCAGTACGACTAGCGGGGGGGCCAGTGAGCAGTTCTTC. Translated: CASSTTSGGASEQFF.

The chain couples TRBV27 to TRBJ1-1; 9 nucleotides match TRBD1. Trimming took 1 base from V and 2 from J; bases not matched to a gene: 11. The germline V gene has CDR1 MNHEY and CDR2 SMNVEV (reference sequence). CDR3 length: 18 amino acids. Written as DNA, the CDR3 is TGTGCCAGCAGTTTATACGGTGGACAGGGGTTAAAAAACACTGAAGCTTTCTTT. It specifies CASSLYGGQGLKNTEAFF.

The gene calls are TRBV6-1 and TRBJ1-5; 8 nucleotides agree with TRBD1. CDR3 length equals 15 residues. Trimming removed 3 bases from V and 6 bases from J; junction bases left unmatched: 7. Per germline, CDR1 MNHNS and CDR2 SASEGT. Written as DNA, the CDR3 is TGTGCCAGCAGTGATGGAGGACAGGGAGGTCAGCCCCAGCATTTT. Translating it yields CASSDGGQGGQPQHF.

This chain uses TRBV27 with TRBJ2-2; D may be TRBD2 (7 bases). V lost 10 bases and J 6 bases, leaving 15 bases between the germline ends. This CDR3 region has 13 residues. CDR1 and CDR2 from the germline V gene are MNHEY and SMNVEV (reference sequence). CDR3 loop: CATGAGAAGELFF. CDR3 bases: TGTGCCACCGGGGCGGGGGCGGCCGGGGAGCTGTTTTTT.

The chain carries TRBV27 and TRBJ2-7, with TRBD1 identical over 9 bases. The CDR3 has 17 amino acids. Germline CDR1 is MNHEY and CDR2 is SMNVEV (reference sequence). V trimming: 2 bases; J trimming: 3 bases; junction bases outside the gene matches: 11. The CDR3 here is CASSLGAGTGTYYEQYF. The CDR3 region has the DNA TGTGCCAGCAGTTTAGGAGCCGGGACAGGGACTTACTACGAGCAGTACTTC.

V and J are TRBV4-1 and TRBJ2-7; 7 bases are a match to TRBD2. The CDR3 length is 16 residues. The trim removed 0 bases at V and 4 bases at J, leaving 9 bases unmatched. The V gene's germline CDR1 is MGHRA and CDR2 YSYEKL. CDR3 residues: CASSQDREAGAYEQYF. The CDR3 DNA follows: TGCGCCAGCAGCCAAGATCGGGAGGCGGGCGCATACGAGCAGTACTTC.

The V and J genes are TRBV19 and TRBJ1-6; no firm D call. This CDR3 contains 12 residues. V lost 3 bases and J 13 bases, leaving 10 bases between the germline ends. CDR1 is LNHDA, CDR2 SQIVND, per germline (reference sequence). The CDR3 nucleotides are TGTGCCAGTAGTATTGGGAGGGAGCCCCTCCACTTT. It specifies CASSIGREPLHF.

The chain has TRBV19 and TRBJ1-5, with a weak D call TRBD1 (5 bases). CDR3 length: 12 residues. Germline V gene lookup returns CDR1 LNHDA and CDR2 SQIVND (reference sequence). Trimming removed 1 base at V and 7 bases at J, with 5 bases between. Here the CDR3 reads CASSIGGQPQHF. CDR3 nucleotide sequence: TGTGCCAGTAGTATAGGGGGCCAGCCCCAGCATTTT. The full variable domain, in which reference TRBV19 and TRBJ1-5 provide the parts outside the CDR3, is DGGITQSPKYLFRKEGQNVTLSCEQNLNHDAMYWYRQDPGQGLRLIYYSQIVNDFQKGDIAEGYSVSREKKESFPLTVTSAQKNPTAFYLCASSIGGQPQHFGDGTRLSIL.

The chain combines TRBV7-2 with TRBJ2-5; 8 positions match TRBD2. In germline, CDR1 is SGHTA, CDR2 FQGNSA. The CDR3 loop spans 17 amino acids. J was trimmed by 1 base and V by 5 bases; bases with no gene match: 12. The CDR3 DNA sequence: TGTGCCAGCAGCGCCGGAATCCTCACTAGCGGCCAAGAGACCCAGTACTTC. Translation: CASSAGILTSGQETQYF.